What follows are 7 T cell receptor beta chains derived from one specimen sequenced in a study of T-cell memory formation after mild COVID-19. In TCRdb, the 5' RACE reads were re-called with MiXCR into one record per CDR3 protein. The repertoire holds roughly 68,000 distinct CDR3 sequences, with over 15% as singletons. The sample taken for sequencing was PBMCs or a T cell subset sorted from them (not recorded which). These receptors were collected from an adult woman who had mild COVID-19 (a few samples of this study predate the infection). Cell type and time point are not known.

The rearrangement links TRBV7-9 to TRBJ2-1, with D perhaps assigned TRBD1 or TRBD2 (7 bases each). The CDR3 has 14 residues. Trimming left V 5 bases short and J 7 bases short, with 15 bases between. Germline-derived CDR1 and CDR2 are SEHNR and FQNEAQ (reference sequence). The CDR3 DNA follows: TGTGCCAGCAGCCCAGGGGGGGGTCGGAATGAGCAGTTCTTC. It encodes CASSPGGGRNEQFF.

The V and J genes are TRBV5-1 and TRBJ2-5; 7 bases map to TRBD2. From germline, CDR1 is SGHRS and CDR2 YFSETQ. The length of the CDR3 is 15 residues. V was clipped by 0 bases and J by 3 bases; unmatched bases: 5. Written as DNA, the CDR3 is TGCGCCAGCAGCTTGGCCCCGGGGGGAAAAGAGACCCAGTACTTC. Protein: CASSLAPGGKETQYF.

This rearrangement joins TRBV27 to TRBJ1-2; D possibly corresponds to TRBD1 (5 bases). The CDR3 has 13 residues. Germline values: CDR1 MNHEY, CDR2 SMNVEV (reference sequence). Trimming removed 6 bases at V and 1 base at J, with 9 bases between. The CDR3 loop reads CASSEDSNYGYTF. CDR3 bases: TGTGCCAGCAGCGAAGACAGTAACTATGGCTACACCTTC.

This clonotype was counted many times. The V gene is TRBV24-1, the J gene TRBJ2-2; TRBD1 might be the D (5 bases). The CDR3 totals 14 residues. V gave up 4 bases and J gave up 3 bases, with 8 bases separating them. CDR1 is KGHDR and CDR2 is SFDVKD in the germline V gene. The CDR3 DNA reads TGTGCCACCAGTGACGGCAGGGACACCGGGGAGCTGTTTTTT. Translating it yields CATSDGRDTGELFF.

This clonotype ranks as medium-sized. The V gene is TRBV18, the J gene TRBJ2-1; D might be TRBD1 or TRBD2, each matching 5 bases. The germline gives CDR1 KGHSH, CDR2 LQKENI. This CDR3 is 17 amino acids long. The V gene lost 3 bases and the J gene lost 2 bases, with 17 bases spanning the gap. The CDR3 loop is CASSPQTGTDPYNEQFF. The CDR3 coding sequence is TGTGCCAGCTCACCTCAGACCGGGACGGATCCCTACAATGAGCAGTTCTTC.

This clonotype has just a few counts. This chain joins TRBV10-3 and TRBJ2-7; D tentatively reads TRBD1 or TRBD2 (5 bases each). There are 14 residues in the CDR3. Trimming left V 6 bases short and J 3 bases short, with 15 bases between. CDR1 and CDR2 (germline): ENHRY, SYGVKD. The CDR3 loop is CAISGDGTRYEQYF. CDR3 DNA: TGTGCCATCAGCGGGGACGGAACGCGCTACGAGCAGTACTTC.

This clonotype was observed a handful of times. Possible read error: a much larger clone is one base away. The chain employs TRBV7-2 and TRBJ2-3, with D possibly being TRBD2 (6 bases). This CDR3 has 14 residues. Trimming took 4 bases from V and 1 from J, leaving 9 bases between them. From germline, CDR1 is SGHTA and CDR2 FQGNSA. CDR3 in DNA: TGTGCCAGCAGCTCCGGGACTGGCACAGATACGCAGTATTTT. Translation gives CASSSGTGTDTQYF.